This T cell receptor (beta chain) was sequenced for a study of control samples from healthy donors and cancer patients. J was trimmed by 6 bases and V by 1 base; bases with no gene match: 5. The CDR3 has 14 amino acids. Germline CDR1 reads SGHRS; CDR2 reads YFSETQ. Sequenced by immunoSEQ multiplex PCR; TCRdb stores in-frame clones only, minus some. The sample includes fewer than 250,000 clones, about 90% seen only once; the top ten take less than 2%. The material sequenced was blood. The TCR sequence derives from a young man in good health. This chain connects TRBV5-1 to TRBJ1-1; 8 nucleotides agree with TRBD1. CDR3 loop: CASSLYRGKSEAFF. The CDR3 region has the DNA TGCGCCAGCAGCTTGTACAGGGGGAAATCTGAAGCTTTCTTT.